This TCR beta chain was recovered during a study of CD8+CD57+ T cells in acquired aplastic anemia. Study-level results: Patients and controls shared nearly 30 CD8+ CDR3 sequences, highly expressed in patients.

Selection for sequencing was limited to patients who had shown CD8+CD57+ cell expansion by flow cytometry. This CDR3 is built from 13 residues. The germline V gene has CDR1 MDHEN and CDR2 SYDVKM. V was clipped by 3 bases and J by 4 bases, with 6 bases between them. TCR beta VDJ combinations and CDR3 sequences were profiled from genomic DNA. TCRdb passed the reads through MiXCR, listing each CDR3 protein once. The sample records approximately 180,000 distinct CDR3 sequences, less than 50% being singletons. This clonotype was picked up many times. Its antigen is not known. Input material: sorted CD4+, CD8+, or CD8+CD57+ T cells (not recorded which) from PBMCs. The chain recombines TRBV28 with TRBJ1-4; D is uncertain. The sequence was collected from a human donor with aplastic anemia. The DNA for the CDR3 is TGTGCCAGCAGTTTTCACGGTAATGAAAAACTGTTTTTT. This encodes CASSFHGNEKLFF.